This T cell receptor beta chain came from a study of ipilimumab plus nivolumab after autologous stem cell transplantation. The CDR3 sequence is 14 residues long. Trimming cost V 4 bases and J 1 base, with 11 bases left between them. Germline CDR1 MNHNS, CDR2 SASEGT. This clone was seen only once. TCRdb keeps only in-frame clones here, not all; method: immunoSEQ multiplex PCR. The sample includes around 45,000 clones, roughly 90% seen only once; the top ten take around 0.9%. Ipilimumab, 1 mg/kg, started 14 to 28 days after autologous transplant. This TCR derives from a male donor with multiple myeloma. The source material was PBMCs, sampled in a trial of ipilimumab plus nivolumab as post-transplant consolidation. The chain uses TRBV6-1 and TRBJ2-7, with D perhaps matching TRBD1 (5 bases). CDR3 sequence (DNA): TGTGCCAGCAGTGGCAGGGTATCGTCCTACGAGCAGTACTTC. Translation gives CASSGRVSSYEQYF.